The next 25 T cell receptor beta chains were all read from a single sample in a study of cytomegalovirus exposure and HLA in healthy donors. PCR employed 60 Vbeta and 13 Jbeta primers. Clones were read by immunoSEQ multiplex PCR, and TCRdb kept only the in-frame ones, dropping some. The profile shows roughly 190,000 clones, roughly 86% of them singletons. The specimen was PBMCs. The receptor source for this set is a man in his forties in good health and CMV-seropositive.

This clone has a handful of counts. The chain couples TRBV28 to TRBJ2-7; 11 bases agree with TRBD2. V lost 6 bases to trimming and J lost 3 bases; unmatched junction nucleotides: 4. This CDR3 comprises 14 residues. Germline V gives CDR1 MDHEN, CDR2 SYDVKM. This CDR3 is CASSLSGRDYEQYF. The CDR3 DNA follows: TGTGCCAGCAGCCTTAGCGGGAGGGACTACGAGCAGTACTTC.

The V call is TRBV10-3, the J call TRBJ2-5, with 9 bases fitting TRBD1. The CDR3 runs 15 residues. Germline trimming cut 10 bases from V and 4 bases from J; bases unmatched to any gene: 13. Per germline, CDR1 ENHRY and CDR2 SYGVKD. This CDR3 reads CASKKKPGQGETQYF. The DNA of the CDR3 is TGTGCCAGCAAAAAGAAACCGGGACAGGGAGAGACCCAGTACTTC.

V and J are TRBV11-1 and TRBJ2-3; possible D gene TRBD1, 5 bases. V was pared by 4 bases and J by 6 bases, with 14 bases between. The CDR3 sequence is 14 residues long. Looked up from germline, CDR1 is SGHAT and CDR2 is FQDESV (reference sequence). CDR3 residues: CASSSTETVDTQYF. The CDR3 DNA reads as TGTGCCAGCAGCTCGACAGAGACCGTTGATACGCAGTATTTT.

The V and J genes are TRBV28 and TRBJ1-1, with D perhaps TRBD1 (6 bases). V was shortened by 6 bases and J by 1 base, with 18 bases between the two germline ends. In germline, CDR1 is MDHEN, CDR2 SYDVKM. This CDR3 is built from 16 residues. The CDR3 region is CASSLTGLSRNTEAFF. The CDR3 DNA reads TGTGCCAGCAGCCTCACAGGGCTCAGCAGGAACACTGAAGCTTTCTTT.

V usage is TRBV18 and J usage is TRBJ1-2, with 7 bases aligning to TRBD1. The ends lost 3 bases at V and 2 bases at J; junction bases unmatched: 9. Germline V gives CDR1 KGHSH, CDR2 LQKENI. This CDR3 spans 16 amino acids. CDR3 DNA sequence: TGTGCCAGCTCACCTTACAGGGGCCCCGCGAACTATGGCTACACCTTC. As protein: CASSPYRGPANYGYTF. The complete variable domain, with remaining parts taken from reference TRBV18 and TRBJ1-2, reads NAGVMQNPRHLVRRRGQEARLRCSPMKGHSHVYWYRQLPEEGLKFMVYLQKENIIDESGMPKERFSAEFPKEGPSILRIQQVVRGDSAAYFCASSPYRGPANYGYTFGSGTRLTVV.

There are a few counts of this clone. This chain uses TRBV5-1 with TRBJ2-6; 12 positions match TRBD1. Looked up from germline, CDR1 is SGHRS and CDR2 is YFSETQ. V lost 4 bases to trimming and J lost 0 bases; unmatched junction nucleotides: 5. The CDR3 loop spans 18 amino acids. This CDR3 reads CASSPTGQGASGANVLTF. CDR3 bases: TGCGCCAGCAGCCCCACGGGACAGGGGGCCTCTGGGGCCAACGTCCTGACTTTC.

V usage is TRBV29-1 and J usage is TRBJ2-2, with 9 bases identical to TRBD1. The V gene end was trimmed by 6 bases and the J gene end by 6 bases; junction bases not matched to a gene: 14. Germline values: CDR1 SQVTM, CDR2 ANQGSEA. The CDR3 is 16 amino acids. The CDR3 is CSVDSGTGLLSGELFF. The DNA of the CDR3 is TGCAGCGTCGACTCCGGGACAGGGTTGTTATCCGGGGAGCTGTTTTTT.

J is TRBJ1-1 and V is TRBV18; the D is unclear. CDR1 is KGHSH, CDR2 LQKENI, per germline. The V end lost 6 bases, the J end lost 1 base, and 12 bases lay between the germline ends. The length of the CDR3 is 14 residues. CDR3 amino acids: CASSLEEENTEAFF. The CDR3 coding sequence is TGTGCCAGCTCCCTTGAGGAGGAGAACACTGAAGCTTTCTTT.

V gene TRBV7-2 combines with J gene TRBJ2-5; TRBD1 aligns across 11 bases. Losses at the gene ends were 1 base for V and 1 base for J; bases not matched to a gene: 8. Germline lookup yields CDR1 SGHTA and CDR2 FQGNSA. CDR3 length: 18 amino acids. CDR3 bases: TGTGCCAGCAGCTTAGGGCCTCCGGGACAGGGGGTCCAAGAGACCCAGTACTTC. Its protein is CASSLGPPGQGVQETQYF.

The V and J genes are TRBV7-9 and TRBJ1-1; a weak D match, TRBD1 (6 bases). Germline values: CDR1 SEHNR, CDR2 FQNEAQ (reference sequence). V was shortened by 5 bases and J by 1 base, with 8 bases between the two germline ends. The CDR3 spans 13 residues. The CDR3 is CASSGQTNTEAFF. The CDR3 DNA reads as TGTGCCAGCAGCGGACAGACGAACACTGAAGCTTTCTTT.

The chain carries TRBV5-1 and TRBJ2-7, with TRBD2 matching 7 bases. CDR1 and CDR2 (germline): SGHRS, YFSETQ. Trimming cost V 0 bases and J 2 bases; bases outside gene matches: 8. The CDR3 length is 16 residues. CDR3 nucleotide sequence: TGCGCCAGCAGCTTGGCCCCGCGGGAGCGAACCTACGAGCAGTACTTC. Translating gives CASSLAPRERTYEQYF.

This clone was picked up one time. CDR3 amino acids: CASSIQGNTEAFF. In DNA form, the CDR3 reads TGTGCCAGCAGTATACAGGGAAACACTGAAGCTTTCTTT. J is TRBJ1-1 and V is TRBV28, with D maybe TRBD1 (6 bases). Germline loops: CDR1 MDHEN, CDR2 SYDVKM. V was pared by 5 bases and J by 2 bases, with 9 bases between. This CDR3 region has 13 residues.

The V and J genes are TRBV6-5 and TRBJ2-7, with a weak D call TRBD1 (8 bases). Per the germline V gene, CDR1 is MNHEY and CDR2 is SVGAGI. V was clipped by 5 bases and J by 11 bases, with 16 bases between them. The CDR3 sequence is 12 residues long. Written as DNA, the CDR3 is TGTGCCAGCAGTACACAGGGGGGGACTGAGTACTTC. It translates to CASSTQGGTEYF.

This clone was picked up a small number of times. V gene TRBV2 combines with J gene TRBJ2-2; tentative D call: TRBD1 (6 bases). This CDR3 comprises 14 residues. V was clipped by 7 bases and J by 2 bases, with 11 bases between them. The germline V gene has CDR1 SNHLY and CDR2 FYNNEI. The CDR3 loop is CASTGVTNTGELFF. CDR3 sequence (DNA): TGTGCCAGCACAGGGGTGACCAACACCGGGGAGCTGTTTTTT.

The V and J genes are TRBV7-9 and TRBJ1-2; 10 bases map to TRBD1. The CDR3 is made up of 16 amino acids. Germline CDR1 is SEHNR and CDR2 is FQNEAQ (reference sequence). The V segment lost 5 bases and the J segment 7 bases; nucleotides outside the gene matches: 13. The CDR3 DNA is TGTGCCAGCAGCACTAGGCTGGGACAGGGGATGCGTGGCTACACCTTC. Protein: CASSTRLGQGMRGYTF.

The CDR3, as DNA: TGTGCCAGCAGCTTCTCAGACTATGGCTACACCTTC. It specifies CASSFSDYGYTF. The chain employs TRBV11-2 and TRBJ1-2; D unclear. Germline V lookup: CDR1 SGHAT, CDR2 FQNNGV. Trimming took off 3 bases at V and 3 bases at J, with 5 bases between the two ends. The CDR3 extends over 12 amino acids.

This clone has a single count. CDR3 nucleotide sequence: TGTGCCAGCAGGGTACAGGGGCGGACAGATACGCAGTATTTT. This encodes CASRVQGRTDTQYF. The V gene is TRBV6-1, the J gene TRBJ2-3, with 7 bases lining up with TRBD1. The ends lost 6 bases at V and 3 bases at J; junction bases unmatched: 6. CDR1 and CDR2 from the germline V gene are MNHNS and SASEGT. The CDR3 consists of 14 residues.

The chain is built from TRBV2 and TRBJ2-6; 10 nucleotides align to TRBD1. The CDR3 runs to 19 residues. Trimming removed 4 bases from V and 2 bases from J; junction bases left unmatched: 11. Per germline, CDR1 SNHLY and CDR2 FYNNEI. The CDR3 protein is CASSAPLDGTGAGANVLTF. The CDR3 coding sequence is TGTGCCAGCAGTGCGCCCCTCGACGGGACAGGGGCTGGGGCCAACGTCCTGACTTTC.

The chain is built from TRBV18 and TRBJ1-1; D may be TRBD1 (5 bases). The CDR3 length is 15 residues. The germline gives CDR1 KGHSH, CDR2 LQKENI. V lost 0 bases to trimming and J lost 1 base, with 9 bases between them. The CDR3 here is CASSPPTGGNTEAFF. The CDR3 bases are TGTGCCAGCTCACCACCGACCGGGGGGAACACTGAAGCTTTCTTT.

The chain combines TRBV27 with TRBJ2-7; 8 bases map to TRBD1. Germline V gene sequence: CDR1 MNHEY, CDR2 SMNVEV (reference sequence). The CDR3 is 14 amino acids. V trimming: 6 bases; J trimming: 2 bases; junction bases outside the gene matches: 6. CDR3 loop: CASRRQGLAYEQYF. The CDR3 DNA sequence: TGTGCCAGCAGGAGACAGGGGTTAGCCTACGAGCAGTACTTC.

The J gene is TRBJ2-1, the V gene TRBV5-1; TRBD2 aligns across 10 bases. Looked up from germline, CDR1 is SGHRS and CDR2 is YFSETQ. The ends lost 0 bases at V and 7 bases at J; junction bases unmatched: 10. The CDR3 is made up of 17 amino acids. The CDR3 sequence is CASSLEPASGRGNEQFF. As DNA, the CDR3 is TGCGCCAGCAGCTTGGAGCCGGCTAGCGGGAGAGGGAATGAGCAGTTCTTC.

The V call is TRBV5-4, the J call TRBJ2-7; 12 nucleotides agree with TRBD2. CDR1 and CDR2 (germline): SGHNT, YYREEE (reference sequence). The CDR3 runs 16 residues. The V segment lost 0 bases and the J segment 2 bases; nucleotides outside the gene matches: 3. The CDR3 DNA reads TGTGCCAGCAGCTTGGGGGGACTAGCGGGCACCTACGAGCAGTACTTC. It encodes CASSLGGLAGTYEQYF.

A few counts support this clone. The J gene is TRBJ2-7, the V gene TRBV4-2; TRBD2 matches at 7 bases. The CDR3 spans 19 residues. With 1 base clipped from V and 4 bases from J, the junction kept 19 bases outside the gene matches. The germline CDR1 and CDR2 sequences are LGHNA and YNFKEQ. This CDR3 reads CASSQVGSGPSRRGYEQYF. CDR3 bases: TGTGCCAGCAGCCAAGTGGGTAGCGGGCCCAGCCGCCGGGGGTACGAGCAGTACTTC.

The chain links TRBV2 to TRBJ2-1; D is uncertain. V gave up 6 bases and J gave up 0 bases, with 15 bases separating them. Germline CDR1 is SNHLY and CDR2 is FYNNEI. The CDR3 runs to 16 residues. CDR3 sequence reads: CASSLNSESSYNEQFF. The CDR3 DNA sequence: TGTGCCAGCAGCCTAAACTCCGAAAGCTCCTACAATGAGCAGTTCTTC.

CDR3 DNA: TGTGCCAGCAGCTCCGACAGGGAACCCGAAGCTTTCTTT. It specifies CASSSDREPEAFF. This chain joins TRBV11-2 and TRBJ1-1; TRBD1 aligns across 7 bases. V trimming: 4 bases; J trimming: 8 bases; junction bases outside the gene matches: 7. The CDR3 extends over 13 amino acids. The germline V gene encodes CDR1 SGHAT and CDR2 FQNNGV.